This T cell receptor beta chain appears in the sequencing data of a study of OX40 agonist ivuxolimab in advanced cancers. Sequencing used immunoSEQ multiplex PCR; TCRdb keeps in-frame clones, though not all of them. The sample shows 50,000 or so clones, approximately 89% of them seen only once. Germline CDR1 PRHDT, CDR2 FYEKMQ (reference sequence). This CDR3 contains 16 residues. V was cut by 3 bases and J by 3 bases, with 12 bases left in between. Sequences were derived from CD4+ or CD8+ T cells sorted from blood, sampled in a trial of the OX40 agonist ivuxolimab. The TCR was taken from an adult with an advanced solid tumor such as melanoma, head and neck, liver or kidney cancer. The chain links TRBV13 to TRBJ2-6; D possibly corresponds to TRBD1 (7 bases). The CDR3 region is CASSFRGEYGANVLTF. The CDR3 DNA follows: TGTGCCAGCAGCTTCAGGGGGGAGTATGGGGCCAACGTCCTGACTTTC.